This TCR beta chain was recovered during a study of blood T cell repertoires in COVID-19. TCRdb keeps only in-frame clones here, not all; method: immunoSEQ multiplex PCR. The top ten clones hold around 1.1% of a sample with some 400,000 clones, 80% to 90% of them seen once. The CDR3 covers 15 residues. Germline CDR1 is LNHNV and CDR2 is YYDKDF (reference sequence). Trimming left V 3 bases short and J 0 bases short, with 9 bases between. This chain connects TRBV15 to TRBJ1-3, with a possible D match to TRBD1 (5 bases). Sequencing was done on a sample of PBMCs or T cells enriched from blood (not recorded which). The TCR sequence derives from a young man who had recovered from COVID-19. The CDR3, as DNA: TGTGCCACCAGCAGCGACAGCTTCTCTGGAAACACCATATATTTT. It is translated as CATSSDSFSGNTIYF. The whole variable domain, filled in from reference TRBV15 and TRBJ1-3, reads DAMVIQNPRYQVTQFGKPVTLSCSQTLNHNVMYWYQQKSSQAPKLLFHYYDKDFNNEADTPDNFQSRRPNTSFCFLDIRSPGLGDTAMYLCATSSDSFSGNTIYFGEGSWLTVV.